Listed below are T cell receptor beta chains from one sample, sequenced in a study of cytomegalovirus exposure and HLA in healthy donors. Generated by immunoSEQ multiplex PCR, the TCRdb table keeps only in-frame clones and is missing some. The sample lists under 300,000 clones; about 81% were seen once. Sequenced material: PBMCs. These receptors were obtained from a woman aged 60 to 75 in good health and CMV-seropositive. CDR3s include the opening cysteine and the closing phenylalanine or tryptophan.

>TRBJ2-1|TRBV2
CASSGRTSSYNEQFF
>TRBJ1-1|TRBV19
CASSRQNTEAFF
>TRBJ2-1|TRBV14
CASSRTGSRYDEQFF
>TRBJ2-7|TRBV4-1
CASSQDQLAEAYEQYF
>TRBJ2-5|TRBV2
CASSWTATQETQYF
>TRBJ1-1|TRBV5-1
CASSSGTANTEAFF
>TRBJ1-1|TRBV2
CASSEGGHTEAFF
>TRBJ1-2|TRBV2
CASSGGSLGSGSYGYTF
>TRBJ1-2|TRBV13
CASSTRQDYGYTF
>TRBJ1-4|TRBV7-9
CSSSFETGRGVF
>NA|TRBV29-1
CSVESGGSSYEQYF
>TRBJ1-1|TRBV9
CASSVDQGRHTEAFF
>TRBJ2-1|TRBV19
CATDPGGVGYSSNEQFF
>TRBJ2-2|TRBV28
CASSLRTVTVLWNTGELFF
>TRBJ1-6|TRBV6-1
CASSELVAAGVSPLHF
>TRBJ2-3|TRBV19
CASSIYTDTQYF
>TRBJ2-2|TRBV25-1
CASSEHPGQPNTGELFF
>TRBJ2-2|TRBV6-1
CASSAPLGSAGELFF
>TRBJ1-4|TRBV15
CATRDRSNEKLFF
>TRBJ1-3|TRBV5-1
CASSLDPGSSGNTIYF
>TRBJ1-1|TRBV30
CAWNLARAKQAGMNTEAFF
>TRBJ2-7|TRBV2
CASTITSTYEQYF
>TRBJ2-7|TRBV7-2
CASSPRLAFEQYF
>TRBJ1-3|TRBV2
CASSFTGNGNTIYF
>TRBJ1-4|TRBV28
CASSASYNEKLFF
>TRBJ2-2|TRBV5-4
CASSSANATNTGELFF
>TRBJ2-7|TRBV10-1
CASSEKVAGGFLYEQYF
>TRBJ2-3|TRBV5-1
CASSPSGSRTSTDTQYF
>TRBJ2-7|TRBV4-1
CASSRRLENWGREQYF
>TRBJ1-4|TRBV28
CASKPDREKLFF
>TRBJ1-2|TRBV19
CASSIAGGSYGYTF
>TRBJ2-3|TRBV4-1
CASSRYSGSAITDTQYF
>TRBJ2-7|TRBV29-1
CSVATGYEQYF
>TRBJ1-2|TRBV6-6
CASSLREDYGYTF
>TRBJ2-1|TRBV9
CASSVEAGGHLNEQFF
>TRBJ2-7|TRBV7-9
CASSPRTSGLSWEQYF
>TRBJ2-1|TRBV7-9
CASSSYGSSGSNEQFF
>TRBJ1-1|TRBV18
CASSPLDSMNTEAFF
>NA|TRBV4-1
CASSQRILAGVGGYEQYF
>TRBJ2-5|TRBV5-1
CASSSRQGTRETQYF
>TRBJ2-7|TRBV4-2
CASSIRLSYEQYF
>TRBJ2-7|TRBV5-4
CASSLAPEGRTYEQYF
>TRBJ2-7|TRBV7-9
CASSPGVSYEQYF
>TRBJ2-3|TRBV30
CAWNRDTDTQYF
>TRBJ2-1|TRBV7-3
CASSLKGTSGNNEQFF
>TRBJ1-2|TRBV2
CARKQDIADGYTF
>TRBJ1-2|TRBV7-9
CASSWTGRIDGYTF
>TRBJ1-1|TRBV6-1
CASSDRGDWTEAFF
>TRBJ2-2|TRBV5-1
CASSADRVEGELFF
>TRBJ1-1|TRBV18
CASSLSYSGTEAFF
>TRBJ2-6|TRBV5-1
CASSGRSSGANVLTF
>TRBJ2-6|TRBV14
CASSSYSGANVLTF
>TRBJ1-2|TRBV14
CASSQDRGQVFGYTF
>TRBJ2-3|TRBV7-9
CASSFLSSGRTDTQYF
>NA|TRBV5-1
CASSLGRSYEQYF